A selection of T cell receptor beta chains follows, all from one sample in a study of cytomegalovirus exposure and HLA in healthy donors. Using immunoSEQ multiplex PCR, the repertoire was profiled, and TCRdb retains in-frame clones only, with some absent. The table includes approximately 160,000 clones, 77% detected once. Input material: PBMCs. The receptors derive from a woman aged 25 to 39 in good health and CMV-seropositive. The conserved cysteine and the conserved F or W are not part of the CDR3 here. A D gene is named only where the DNA matches it firmly.

>TRBJ1-2|TRBV19|TRBD1
ASWTGASYGYT
>TRBJ1-2|TRBV27|.
ASSYRAANYGYT
>TRBJ2-7|TRBV4-3|TRBD1
ASSPSTGSYEQY
>TRBJ2-7|TRBV9|TRBD2
ASSAGLAAYEQY
>TRBJ2-3|TRBV7-9|TRBD2
ASSLSGTSATNTQY
>TRBJ2-3|TRBV28|TRBD2
ASSSSGLAGSSTDTQY
>TRBJ1-1|TRBV13|.
ASSLSIQSRNTEAF
>TRBJ2-7|TRBV11-2|.
ASSFVGQFNEQY
>TRBJ2-1|TRBV6-5|TRBD1
ASSSPDRASYNEQF
>TRBJ2-1|TRBV19|TRBD1
ASSPTGTGGEQF
>TRBJ2-6|TRBV18|TRBD2
ASSRPGLVTSGANVLT
>TRBJ2-1|TRBV7-3|TRBD2
ASSLSGSYNEQF
>TRBJ1-2|TRBV13|.
ASSLRGDGYT
>TRBJ2-5|TRBV30|TRBD2
AWTGTSGAYQETQY
>TRBJ1-1|TRBV4-1|.
ASSQDGGGVTEAF
>TRBJ2-2|TRBV4-3|.
ASSQDWRDRGTGELF
>TRBJ2-7|TRBV6-5|TRBD2
ASSYETSGSYEQY
>TRBJ2-5|TRBV11-3|.
ASSLRKETQY
>TRBJ2-7|TRBV6-1|TRBD2
ASRGTSGIYEQY
>TRBJ2-7|TRBV14|TRBD2
ASSPGGTSTLGPYEQY
>TRBJ2-1|TRBV5-1|TRBD2
ASSPGGLAINEQF
>TRBJ2-7|TRBV9|.
ASSAQGDYEQY
>TRBJ2-1|TRBV14|.
ASSLQGGNEQF
>TRBJ2-5|TRBV2|TRBD2
AGQTSGRRETQY
>TRBJ2-7|TRBV18|.
ASSPQEGYEQY
>TRBJ1-1|TRBV11-3|TRBD1
ASSFDRATNTEAF
>TRBJ1-4|TRBV27|.
ASSLQGLNEKLF
>TRBJ2-1|TRBV2|TRBD1
ARGQGVAYNEQF
>TRBJ1-1|TRBV25-1|.
ASSPLELNTEAF
>TRBJ2-6|TRBV9|.
ASSVGSDSGANVLT
>TRBJ2-1|TRBV7-2|.
ASTLPSGWYNEQF
>TRBJ1-5|TRBV2|.
ASTGGRLSNQPQH
>TRBJ2-7|TRBV18|TRBD1
ASSPGQGNEQY
>TRBJ2-5|TRBV15|.
ATSRDRREGTETQY
>TRBJ2-3|TRBV12-5|.
ASGSPTSQVRLRRQPDTQY
>TRBJ2-7|TRBV19|.
ASTPHGRGGGYEQY
>TRBJ2-1|TRBV5-5|TRBD2
ASSLELAVSNEQF
>TRBJ1-2|TRBV7-9|.
ASSFGGPTGNGYT
>TRBJ2-7|TRBV7-9|.
ASNGGSYEQY
>TRBJ2-5|TRBV19|TRBD1
ASSIGGQGWKETQY
>TRBJ2-3|TRBV4-1|TRBD2
ASSQAGTSGTDTQY
>TRBJ2-1|TRBV6-5|TRBD2
ASRSGLAANQF
>TRBJ2-3|TRBV11-1|TRBD2
ASSSLGSGSRTDTQY
>TRBJ1-4|TRBV11-3|.
ASSPTGVEKLF
>TRBJ1-2|TRBV4-1|.
ASSQAYGEGDGYT
>TRBJ2-3|TRBV29-1|.
SVDGLGGTDTQY
>TRBJ1-1|TRBV5-4|.
ASSPRTEMNTEAF
>TRBJ1-5|TRBV7-8|.
ASSPLGGNQPQH
>TRBJ1-5|TRBV7-2|.
ASSPRLDNQPQH
>TRBJ1-1|TRBV28|TRBD1
ASRQGANTEAF
>TRBJ2-1|TRBV9|.
ASSVGRAGNNEQF
>TRBJ1-1|TRBV10-3|.
AIRGGEGTEAF
>TRBJ2-7|TRBV30|TRBD1
AWSQIRDRGGEQY
>TRBJ1-1|TRBV14|.
ASSAQRDTEAF
>TRBJ1-1|TRBV25-1|.
ASSEWRGGDEAF
>TRBJ1-5|TRBV7-4|.
ASSLEGQGRDQPQH
>TRBJ2-3|TRBV19|TRBD2
ASSITSVPSTDTQY
>TRBJ2-7|TRBV6-4|.
ASSELEGLKQY
>TRBJ2-7|TRBV7-7|TRBD2
ASSPGLAGDEQY
>TRBJ2-7|TRBV19|TRBD1
ASSPSTGGHYEQY